This record looks at one T cell receptor (beta chain) sequence and its context. Its target is unknown. Germline CDR1 ENHRY, CDR2 SYGVKD. Deletions cut 2 bases from V and 7 bases from J, with 18 bases between. The CDR3 totals 15 residues. This sample stems from a study of beta chain features in type 1 diabetes. Study overall: Examination covered some 99,000,000 sorted cells spanning all samples. Findings of the study overall: Sequencing the cDNA could make cells with high TCR expression show up more than they should. Among all four CD4+ subsets, Type 1 diabetes patients had TCRB CDR3s that were moderately but significantly shorter. Shorter templates might be favored by PCR, and equally so in patients and in controls. Researchers reported that naive, central memory and Treg TCRB repertoires appeared more similar in patients than in healthy donors.

Sequenced material consisted of expressed TCRB transcripts (all of the isolated RNA was reverse transcribed). Measured with immunoSEQ multiplex PCR; TCRdb has only the in-frame clones, and not every one. The sample lists 300,000 or so clones, roughly 13% occurring once. This chain joins TRBV10-3 and TRBJ2-7; tentatively, D is TRBD2 (6 bases). The clonotype originates from a woman between 18 and 29 years old with type 1 diabetes. Sequencing was carried out using naive CD4+ T cells from blood. CDR3 protein: CAISETSTRGREQYV. The CDR3 bases are TGTGCCATCAGTGAGACCTCGACTAGGGGTCGGGAGCAGTACGTC.